This TCR beta chain was sequenced in a study of brain T cells in children with intractable seizures. Study-level points and caveats: Pre-surgery blood may have been undersampled, hiding some clones.

Germline V CDR1 and CDR2: LNHDA, SQIVND (reference sequence). The V gene lost 3 bases and the J gene lost 3 bases, with 8 bases spanning the gap. This CDR3 contains 14 residues. Time point of the sample: blood from clinic visit 5 months post-surgery; TSC patient then seizure free. TCRdb's table, derived via immunoSEQ multiplex PCR, lists solely in-frame clones and lacks some. The data show a few hundred thousand clones, more than 85% seen once. On this clone: Its antigen is not identified.

This chain connects TRBV19 to TRBJ1-4; D may be TRBD1 (5 bases). The specimen comprised peripheral blood, sampled 5 to 6 months after surgery. The receptor comes from a boy under three years old with tuberous sclerosis and intractable seizures. In nucleotides, the CDR3 is TGTGCCAGTAGTATTTGGGGCCCTAATGAAAAACTGTTTTTT. Its protein is CASSIWGPNEKLFF.